This T cell receptor (beta chain) was sequenced during a study of T cell responses to AZD1222 COVID-19 vaccine. Assay: immunoSEQ multiplex PCR; the TCRdb copy retains only in-frame clones and omits some. The repertoire holds about 160,000 clones, approximately 90% seen once, with about 4.7% in the top ten. The clonotype was recovered from an adult in good health. This material consisted of peripheral blood, taken on day 0 of AZD1222 vaccination.

The chain's CDR3 is CASSEGPQGGGNTIYF. The CDR3 coding sequence is TGTGCCAGCAGTGAGGGACCACAGGGAGGTGGAAACACCATATATTTT. The rearrangement uses TRBV6-1 and TRBJ1-3, with a weak D call TRBD1 (6 bases). This CDR3 has 16 residues. Germline V gives CDR1 MNHNS, CDR2 SASEGT. V lost 3 bases to trimming and J lost 3 bases, with 15 bases between them.